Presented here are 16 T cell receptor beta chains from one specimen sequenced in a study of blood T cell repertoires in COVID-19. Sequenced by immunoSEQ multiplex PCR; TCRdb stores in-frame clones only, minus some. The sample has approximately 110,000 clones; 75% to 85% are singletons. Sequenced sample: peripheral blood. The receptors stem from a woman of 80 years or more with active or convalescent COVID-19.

The chain's CDR3 is CASSLARGGNTGELFF. The CDR3 bases are TGCGCCAGCAGCTTGGCCCGCGGGGGGAACACCGGGGAGCTGTTTTTT. This chain uses TRBV5-1 with TRBJ2-2, with 7 positions matching TRBD2. The CDR3 sequence is 16 residues long. V trimming: 0 bases; J trimming: 1 base; junction bases outside the gene matches: 3. Germline V gives CDR1 SGHRS, CDR2 YFSETQ. The whole variable domain, remainder taken from reference TRBV5-1 and TRBJ2-2, is KAGVTQTPRYLIKTRGQQVTLSCSPISGHRSVSWYQQTPGQGLQFLFEYFSETQRNKGNFPGRFSGRQFSNSRSEMNVSTLELGDSALYLCASSLARGGNTGELFFGEGSRLTVL.

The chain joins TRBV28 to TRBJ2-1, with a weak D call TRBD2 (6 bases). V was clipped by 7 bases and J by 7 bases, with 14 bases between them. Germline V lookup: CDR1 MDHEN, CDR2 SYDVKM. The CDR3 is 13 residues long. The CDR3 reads CASNNGAGNEQFF. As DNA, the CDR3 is TGTGCCAGCAATAATGGGGCGGGAAATGAGCAGTTCTTC.

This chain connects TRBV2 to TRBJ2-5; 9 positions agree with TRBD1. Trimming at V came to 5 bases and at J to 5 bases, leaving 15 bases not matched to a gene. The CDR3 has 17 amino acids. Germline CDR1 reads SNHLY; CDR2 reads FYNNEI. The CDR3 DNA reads TGTGCCAGCAGTACCGACACCGGGACAGGGATCGAGGAGACCCAGTACTTC. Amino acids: CASSTDTGTGIEETQYF.

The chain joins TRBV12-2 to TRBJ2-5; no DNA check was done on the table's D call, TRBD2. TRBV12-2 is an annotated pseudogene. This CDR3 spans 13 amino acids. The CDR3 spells CASRLWTEETQYF. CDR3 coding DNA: TGTGCAAGTCGCTTATGGACTGAAGAGACCCAGTACTTC.

CDR3 residues: CAITSAGGGYNEQFF. The CDR3 DNA follows: TGTGCCATCACCTCAGCGGGAGGAGGATACAATGAGCAGTTCTTC. The chain combines TRBV10-3 with TRBJ2-1; 9 nucleotides agree with TRBD2. The CDR3 sequence is 15 residues long. V lost 7 bases, J lost 4 bases, and 8 bases stayed unmatched. CDR1 and CDR2 (germline): ENHRY, SYGVKD.

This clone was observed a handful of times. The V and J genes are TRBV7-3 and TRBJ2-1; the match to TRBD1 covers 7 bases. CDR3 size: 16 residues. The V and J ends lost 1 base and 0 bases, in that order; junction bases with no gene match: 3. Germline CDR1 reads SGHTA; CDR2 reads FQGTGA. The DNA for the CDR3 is TGTGCCAGCAGCTTAATCCCAGGGGGCTCCTACAATGAGCAGTTCTTC. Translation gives CASSLIPGGSYNEQFF. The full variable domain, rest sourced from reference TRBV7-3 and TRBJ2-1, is GAGVSQTPSNKVTEKGKYVELRCDPISGHTALYWYRQSLGQGPEFLIYFQGTGAADDSGLPNDRFFAVRPEGSVSTLKIQRTERGDSAVYLCASSLIPGGSYNEQFFGPGTRLTVL.

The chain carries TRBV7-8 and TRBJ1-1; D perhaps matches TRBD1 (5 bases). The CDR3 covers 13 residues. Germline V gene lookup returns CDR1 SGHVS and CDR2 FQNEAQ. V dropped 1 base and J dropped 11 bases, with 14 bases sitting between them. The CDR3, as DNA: TGTGCCAGCAGCTTAGAACACCCAGGGTTGGCTTTCTTT. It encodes CASSLEHPGLAFF.

CDR3 nucleotide sequence: TGTGCCAGCAGCTGGGCAGGGGTCCAAGAGACCCAGTACTTC. As protein: CASSWAGVQETQYF. The chain is built from TRBV3-1 (or the pseudogene TRBV3-2) and TRBJ2-5; a possible D gene is TRBD1 (6 bases). Germline-derived CDR1 and CDR2 are LGHDT and YNNKEL (reference sequence). Trimming cost V 5 bases and J 1 base, with 11 bases left between them. There are 14 residues in the CDR3.

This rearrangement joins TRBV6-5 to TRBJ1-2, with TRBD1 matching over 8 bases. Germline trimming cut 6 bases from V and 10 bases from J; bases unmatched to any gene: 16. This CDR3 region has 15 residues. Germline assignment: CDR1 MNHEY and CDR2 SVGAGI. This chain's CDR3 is CASRMQGARTTNYTF. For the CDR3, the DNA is TGTGCCAGCAGGATGCAGGGGGCCCGAACTACAAACTACACCTTC.

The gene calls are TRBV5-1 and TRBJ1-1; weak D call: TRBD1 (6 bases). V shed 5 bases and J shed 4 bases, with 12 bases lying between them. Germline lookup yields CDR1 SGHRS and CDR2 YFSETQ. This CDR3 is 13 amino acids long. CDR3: CASRAGEGTEAFF. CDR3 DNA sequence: TGCGCCAGCAGGGCAGGGGAGGGCACTGAAGCTTTCTTT.

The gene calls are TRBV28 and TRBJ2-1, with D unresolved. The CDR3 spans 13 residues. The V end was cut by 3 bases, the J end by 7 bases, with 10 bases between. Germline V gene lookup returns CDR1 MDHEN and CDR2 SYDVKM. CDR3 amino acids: CASSFSTGNEQFF. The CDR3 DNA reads TGTGCCAGCAGTTTCTCGACTGGAAATGAGCAGTTCTTC.

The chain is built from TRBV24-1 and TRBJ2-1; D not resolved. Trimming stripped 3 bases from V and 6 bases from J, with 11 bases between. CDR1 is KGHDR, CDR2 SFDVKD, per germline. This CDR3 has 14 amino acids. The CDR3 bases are TGTGCCACCAGTGATGGGCAGTACCCCAATGAGCAGTTCTTC. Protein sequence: CATSDGQYPNEQFF.

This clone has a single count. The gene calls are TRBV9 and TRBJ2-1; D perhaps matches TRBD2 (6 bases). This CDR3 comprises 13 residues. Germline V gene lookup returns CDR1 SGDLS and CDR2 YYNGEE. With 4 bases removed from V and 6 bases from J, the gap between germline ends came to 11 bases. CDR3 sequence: CASSIGTVNEQFF. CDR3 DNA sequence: TGTGCCAGCAGCATTGGGACTGTCAATGAGCAGTTCTTC. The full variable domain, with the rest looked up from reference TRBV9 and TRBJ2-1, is DSGVTQTPKHLITATGQRVTLRCSPRSGDLSVYWYQQSLDQGLQFLIQYYNGEERAKGNILERFSAQQFPDLHSELNLSSLELGDSALYFCASSIGTVNEQFFGPGTRLTVL.

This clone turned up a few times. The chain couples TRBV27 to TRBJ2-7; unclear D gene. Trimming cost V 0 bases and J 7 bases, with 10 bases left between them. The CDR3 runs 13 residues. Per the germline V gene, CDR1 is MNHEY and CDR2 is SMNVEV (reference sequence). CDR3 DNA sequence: TGTGCCAGCAGTTTATCACCCTCGGGTGAGCAGTACTTC. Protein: CASSLSPSGEQYF.

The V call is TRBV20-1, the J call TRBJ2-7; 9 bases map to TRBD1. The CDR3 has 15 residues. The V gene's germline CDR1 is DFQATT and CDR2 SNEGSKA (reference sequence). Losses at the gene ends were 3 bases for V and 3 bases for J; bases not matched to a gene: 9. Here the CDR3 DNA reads TGCAGTGCTAGTAACAGGGGGCAGGTCCGCTACGAGCAGTACTTC. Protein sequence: CSASNRGQVRYEQYF.

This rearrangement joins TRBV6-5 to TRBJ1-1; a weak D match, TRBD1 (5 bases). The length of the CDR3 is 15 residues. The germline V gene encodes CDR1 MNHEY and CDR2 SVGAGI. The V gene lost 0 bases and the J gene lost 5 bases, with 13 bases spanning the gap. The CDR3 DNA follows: TGTGCCAGCAGTTACTCATGGCAGGGTGAAACTGAAGCTTTCTTT. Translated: CASSYSWQGETEAFF.